Described below is a single TCR beta chain sequence and its context. Its specific antigen is unknown. No qualities accompany the bases; no much larger clone lies one base away. TCRbeta CDR3 regions were amplified from genomic DNA by means of the immunoSEQ Assay, a bias-controlled multiplex PCR. From the authors' description of their analysis: The number of nucleated cells in each sample was estimated from the amplification of reference gene primers within the assay. Sequence reads were collapsed and filtered to measure the absolute abundance of every unique TCRbeta CDR3 rearrangement. Productive Simpson clonality was computed per sample as the square root of Simpson's diversity index over productive rearrangements. TCRdb provides this immuneACCESS table in a form limited to in-frame rearrangements. Some clones are lacking; in checked studies, under half of them reflect an unresolved V gene, and why the rest are absent is not known. D and trimming come from the DNA, and the V and J calls and clone size come from that table. The sample table holds 120,000 to 150,000 clones, of which approximately 90% were seen once. Clones ranked in the top ten supply around 2.3% of the sample.

The sample is drawn from a study of blood T cell repertoires in COVID-19 (TCRdb year 2020). With regard to the full study: Collaborator samples came from the United States, Italy and Spain and covered acute and convalescent phases of COVID-19. The prospective study material was composed of cDNA or gDNA derived from T cells, B-cell-depleted T cells, or PBMCs. Nearly every sample came with metadata listing a de-identified subject ID, COVID-19 status, age in years and sex. Deeply sampled blood TCRbeta repertoires from subjects exposed to, actively infected with, or recovered from COVID-19 were included in the dataset. Samples came from the ongoing ImmuneRACE study (first 160 participants) plus 1,254 subjects from 6 global collaborators. A freely available public database, intended as a resource for researchers studying the immune response to SARS-CoV-2, is where the repertoires were released. HLA class I and class II types, where available, came from metadata supplied by the sample provider rather than from assay-based typing. Results the study describes overall, beyond this receptor: How much clinical and demographic metadata was included differed by source and by participant, and the metadata was provided uncurated.

In Seattle, one collaborating source enrolled patients while the infection was active and tracked those patients longitudinally over the course of disease. Collaborating institutions collected whole blood in K2EDTA tubes following their own protocols. Collaborator samples were shipped for TCRbeta analysis as frozen whole blood, isolated PBMCs, or DNA extracted from either sample type. This sequence was found in a human donor with COVID-19, enrolled during active disease. The donor label of this sample is uncertain. The sample consisted of peripheral blood.

The sequenced DNA is TGTGCCAGCAGCTTAGGAGGTTCCTCCTACGAGCAGTACTTC. This is translated as CASSLGGSSYEQYF. The sequence joins TRBV11-3 to TRBJ2-7; the D gene cannot be resolved reliably. For CDR1 and CDR2, the germline V gene lists SGHNT and YENEEA. Including the terminal cysteine and phenylalanine, the CDR3 comprises 14 residues. Only the CDR3 DNA is retained, 42 bases long and in frame from the first base. V drops 1 base and J drops 0 bases, leaving 7 bases in between.